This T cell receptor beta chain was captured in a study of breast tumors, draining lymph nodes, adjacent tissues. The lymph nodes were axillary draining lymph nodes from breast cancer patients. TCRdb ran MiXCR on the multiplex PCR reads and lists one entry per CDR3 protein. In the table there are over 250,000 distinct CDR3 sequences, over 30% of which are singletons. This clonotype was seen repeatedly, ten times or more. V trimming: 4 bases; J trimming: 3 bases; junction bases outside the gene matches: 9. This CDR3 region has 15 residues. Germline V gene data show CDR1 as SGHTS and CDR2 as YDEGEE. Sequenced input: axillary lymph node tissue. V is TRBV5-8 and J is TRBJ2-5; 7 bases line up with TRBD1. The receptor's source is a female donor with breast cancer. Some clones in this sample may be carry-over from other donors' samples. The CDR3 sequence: CASSPSGQVEETQYF. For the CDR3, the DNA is TGTGCCAGCAGCCCATCAGGACAGGTTGAAGAGACCCAGTACTTC.